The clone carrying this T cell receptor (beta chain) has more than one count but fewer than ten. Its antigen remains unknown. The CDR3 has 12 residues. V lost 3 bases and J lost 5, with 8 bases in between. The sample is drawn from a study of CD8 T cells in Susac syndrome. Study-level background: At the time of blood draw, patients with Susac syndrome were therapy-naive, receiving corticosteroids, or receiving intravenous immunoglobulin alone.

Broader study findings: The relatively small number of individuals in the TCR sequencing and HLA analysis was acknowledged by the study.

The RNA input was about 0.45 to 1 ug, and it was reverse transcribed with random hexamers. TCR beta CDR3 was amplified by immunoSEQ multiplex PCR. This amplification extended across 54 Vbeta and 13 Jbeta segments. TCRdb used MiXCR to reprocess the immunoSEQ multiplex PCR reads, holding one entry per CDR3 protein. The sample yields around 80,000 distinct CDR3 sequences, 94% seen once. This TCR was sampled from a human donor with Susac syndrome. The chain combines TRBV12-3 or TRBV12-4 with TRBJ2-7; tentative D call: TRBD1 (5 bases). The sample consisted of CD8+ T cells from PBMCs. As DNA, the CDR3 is TGTGCCAGCAGTTTTAGGGGAAACGAGCAGTACTTC. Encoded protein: CASSFRGNEQYF.